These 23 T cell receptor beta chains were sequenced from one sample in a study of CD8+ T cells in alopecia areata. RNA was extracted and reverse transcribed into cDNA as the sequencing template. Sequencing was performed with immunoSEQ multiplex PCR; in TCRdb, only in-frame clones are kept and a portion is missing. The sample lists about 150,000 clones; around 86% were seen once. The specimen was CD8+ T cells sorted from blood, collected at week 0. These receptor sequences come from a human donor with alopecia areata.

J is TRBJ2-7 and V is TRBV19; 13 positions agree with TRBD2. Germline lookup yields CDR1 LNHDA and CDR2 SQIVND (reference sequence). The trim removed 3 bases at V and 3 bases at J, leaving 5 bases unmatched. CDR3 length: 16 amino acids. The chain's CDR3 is CASSMGLAGWSYEQYF. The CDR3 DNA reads TGTGCCAGTAGTATGGGACTAGCGGGGTGGAGCTACGAGCAGTACTTC.

The CDR3 bases are TGTGCCAGCAGCTTCCCGGTGGCGACAGGGGGAGAGACCCAGTACTTC. This encodes CASSFPVATGGETQYF. This chain joins TRBV7-9 and TRBJ2-5; 9 bases map to TRBD1. Germline CDR1 reads SEHNR; CDR2 reads FQNEAQ (reference sequence). V was clipped by 3 bases and J by 4 bases; unmatched bases: 9. This CDR3 is built from 16 residues.

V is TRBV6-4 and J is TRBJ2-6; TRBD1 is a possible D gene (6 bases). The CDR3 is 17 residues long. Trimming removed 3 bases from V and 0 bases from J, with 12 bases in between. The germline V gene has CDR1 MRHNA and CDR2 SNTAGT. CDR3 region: CASSEQGASSGANVLTF. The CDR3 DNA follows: TGTGCCAGCAGTGAACAGGGTGCAAGCTCTGGGGCCAACGTCCTGACTTTC.

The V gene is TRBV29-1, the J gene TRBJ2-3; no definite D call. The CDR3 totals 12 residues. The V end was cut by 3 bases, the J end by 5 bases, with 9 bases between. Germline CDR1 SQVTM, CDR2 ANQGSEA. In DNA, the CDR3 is TGCAGCGTTGATTTCGCCCGAGATACGCAGTATTTT. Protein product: CSVDFARDTQYF.

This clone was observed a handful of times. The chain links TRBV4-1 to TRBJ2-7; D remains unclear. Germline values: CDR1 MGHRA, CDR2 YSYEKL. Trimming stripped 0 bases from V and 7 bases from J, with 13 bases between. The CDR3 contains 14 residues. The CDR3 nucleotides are TGCGCCAGCAGCCAAGATGAAGGCGGTGGGGAGCAGTACTTC. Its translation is CASSQDEGGGEQYF.

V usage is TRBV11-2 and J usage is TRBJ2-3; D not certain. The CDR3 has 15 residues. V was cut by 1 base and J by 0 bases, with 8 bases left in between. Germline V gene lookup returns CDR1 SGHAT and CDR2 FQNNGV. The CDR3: CASSLGVESTDTQYF. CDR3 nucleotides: TGTGCCAGCAGCTTAGGTGTGGAAAGCACAGATACGCAGTATTTT.

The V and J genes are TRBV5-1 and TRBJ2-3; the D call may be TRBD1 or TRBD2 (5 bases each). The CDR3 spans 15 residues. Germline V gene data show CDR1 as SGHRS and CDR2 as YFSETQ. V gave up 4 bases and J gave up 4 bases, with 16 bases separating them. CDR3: CASSPGPGIADTQYF. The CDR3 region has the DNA TGCGCCAGCAGCCCGGGACCGGGAATCGCAGATACGCAGTATTTT.

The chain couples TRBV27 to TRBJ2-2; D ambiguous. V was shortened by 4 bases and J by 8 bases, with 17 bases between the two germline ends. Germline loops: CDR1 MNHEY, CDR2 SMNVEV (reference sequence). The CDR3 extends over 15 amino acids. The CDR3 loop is CASSWMRPLGGELFF. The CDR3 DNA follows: TGTGCCAGCAGTTGGATGCGACCGCTCGGGGGGGAGCTGTTTTTT.

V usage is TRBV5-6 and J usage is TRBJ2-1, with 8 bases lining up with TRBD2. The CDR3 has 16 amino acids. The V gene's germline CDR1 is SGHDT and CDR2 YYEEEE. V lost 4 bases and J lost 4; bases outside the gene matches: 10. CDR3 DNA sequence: TGTGCCAGCAGCCTCCAGGGGCGCGGGAGGTACAATGAGCAGTTCTTC. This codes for CASSLQGRGRYNEQFF.

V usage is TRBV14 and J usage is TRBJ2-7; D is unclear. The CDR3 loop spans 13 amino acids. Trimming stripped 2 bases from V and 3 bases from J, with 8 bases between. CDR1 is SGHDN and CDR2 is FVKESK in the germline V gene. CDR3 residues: CASSQLSSYEQYF. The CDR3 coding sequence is TGTGCCAGCAGCCAATTATCGAGCTACGAGCAGTACTTC.

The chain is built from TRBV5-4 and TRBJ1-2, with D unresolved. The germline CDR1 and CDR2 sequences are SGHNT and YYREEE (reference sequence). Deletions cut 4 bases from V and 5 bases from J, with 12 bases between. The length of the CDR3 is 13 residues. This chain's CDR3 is CASSLGLGYGYTF. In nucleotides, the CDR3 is TGTGCCAGCAGCCTGGGCCTTGGGTATGGCTACACCTTC.

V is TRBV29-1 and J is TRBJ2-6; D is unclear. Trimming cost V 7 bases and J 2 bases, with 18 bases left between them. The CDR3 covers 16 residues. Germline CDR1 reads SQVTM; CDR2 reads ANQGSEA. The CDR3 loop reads CSARLKRAPGANVLTF. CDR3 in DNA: TGCAGCGCCAGACTTAAAAGGGCCCCTGGGGCCAACGTCCTGACTTTC. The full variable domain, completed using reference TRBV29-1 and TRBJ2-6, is SAVISQKPSRDICQRGTSLTIQCQVDSQVTMMFWYRQQPGQSLTLIATANQGSEATYESGFVIDKFPISRPNLTFSTLTVSNMSPEDSSIYLCSARLKRAPGANVLTFGAGSRLTVL.

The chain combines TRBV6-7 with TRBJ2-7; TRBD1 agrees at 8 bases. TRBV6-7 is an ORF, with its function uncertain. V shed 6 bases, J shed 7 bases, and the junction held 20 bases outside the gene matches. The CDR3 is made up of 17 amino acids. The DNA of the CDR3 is TGTGCCAGCAGAATAAGGGACAGGCAAAATCGTAGGTTTGAGCAGTACTTC. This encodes CASRIRDRQNRRFEQYF.

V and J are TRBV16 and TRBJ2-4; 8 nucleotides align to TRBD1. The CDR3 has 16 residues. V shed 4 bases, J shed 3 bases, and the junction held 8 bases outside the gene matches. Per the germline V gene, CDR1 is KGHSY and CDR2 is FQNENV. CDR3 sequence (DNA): TGTGCCAGCAGCCCCAAACAGGGGGACGGCAAAAACATTCAGTACTTC. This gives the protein CASSPKQGDGKNIQYF.

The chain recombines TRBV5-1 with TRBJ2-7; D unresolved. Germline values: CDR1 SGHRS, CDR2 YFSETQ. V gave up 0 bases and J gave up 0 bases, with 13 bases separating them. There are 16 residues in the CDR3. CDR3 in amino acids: CASSLDLETDSYEQYF. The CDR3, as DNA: TGCGCCAGCAGCTTGGATTTAGAAACAGACTCCTACGAGCAGTACTTC.

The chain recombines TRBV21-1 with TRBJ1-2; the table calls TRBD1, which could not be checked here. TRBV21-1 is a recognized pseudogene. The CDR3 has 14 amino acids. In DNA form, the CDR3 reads TGTGCCAGCAGCAAGGGGTGGACAGAGGATGGCTACACCTTC. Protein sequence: CASSKGWTEDGYTF.

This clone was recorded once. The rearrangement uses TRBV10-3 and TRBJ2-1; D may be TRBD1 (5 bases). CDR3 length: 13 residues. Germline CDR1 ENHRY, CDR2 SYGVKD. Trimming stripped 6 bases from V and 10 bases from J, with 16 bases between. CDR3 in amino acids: CAIRADGQEEQFF. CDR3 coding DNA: TGTGCCATCAGAGCCGACGGACAAGAGGAGCAGTTCTTC.

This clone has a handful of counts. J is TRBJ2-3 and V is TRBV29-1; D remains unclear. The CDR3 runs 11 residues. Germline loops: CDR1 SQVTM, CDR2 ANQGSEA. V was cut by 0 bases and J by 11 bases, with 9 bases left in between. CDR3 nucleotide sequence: TGCAGCGTTGAAGATCACGGGTTGCAGTATTTT. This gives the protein CSVEDHGLQYF.

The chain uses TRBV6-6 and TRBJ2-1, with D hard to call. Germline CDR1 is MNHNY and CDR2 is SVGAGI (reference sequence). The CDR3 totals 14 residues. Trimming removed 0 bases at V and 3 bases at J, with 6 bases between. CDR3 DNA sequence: TGTGCCAGCAGTTACTCGAGCAACTACAATGAGCAGTTCTTC. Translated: CASSYSSNYNEQFF.

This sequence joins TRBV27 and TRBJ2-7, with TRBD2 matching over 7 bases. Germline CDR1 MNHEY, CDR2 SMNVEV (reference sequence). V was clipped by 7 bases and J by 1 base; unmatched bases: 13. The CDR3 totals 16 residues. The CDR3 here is CASTALGGVGSYEQYF. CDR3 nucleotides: TGTGCCAGCACCGCACTGGGAGGGGTCGGTTCCTACGAGCAGTACTTC.

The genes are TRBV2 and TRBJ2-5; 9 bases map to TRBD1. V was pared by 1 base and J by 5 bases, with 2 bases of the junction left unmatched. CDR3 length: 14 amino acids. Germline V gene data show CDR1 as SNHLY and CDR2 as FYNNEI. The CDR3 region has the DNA TGTGCCAGCAGTGAAGGGACAGGGGTCGAGACCCAGTACTTC. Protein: CASSEGTGVETQYF.

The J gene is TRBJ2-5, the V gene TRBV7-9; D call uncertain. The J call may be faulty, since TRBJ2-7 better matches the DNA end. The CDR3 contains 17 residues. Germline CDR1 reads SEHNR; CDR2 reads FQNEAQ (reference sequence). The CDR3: CASSPSSVGRPSYEQYF. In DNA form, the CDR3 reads TGTGCCAGCAGCCCTTCTTCGGTTGGCAGGCCATCCTACGAGCAGTACTTC.

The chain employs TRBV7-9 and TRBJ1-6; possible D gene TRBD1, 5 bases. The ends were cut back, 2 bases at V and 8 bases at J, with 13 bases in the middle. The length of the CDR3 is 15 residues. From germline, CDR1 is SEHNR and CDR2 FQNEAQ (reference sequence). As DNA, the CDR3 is TGTGCCAGCAGCTTAAATTTTTCGGGGGATTCACCCCTCCACTTT. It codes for CASSLNFSGDSPLHF.